In this sample, the clone carrying this T cell receptor beta chain turned up a few times. The antigen remains undetermined. Germline-derived CDR1 and CDR2 are SNHLY and FYNNEI. The CDR3 has 18 amino acids. V trimming: 3 bases; J trimming: 5 bases; junction bases outside the gene matches: 17. This entry belongs to a study of CD8 T cells in ankylosing spondylitis. Findings and limits, study-wide: Fewer than ten highly homologous variants made up a TCR beta motif that seemed to typify ankylosing spondylitis blood.

MiXCR, applied by TCRdb to the 5' RACE reads, yields one record per CDR3 protein. The data hold roughly 370,000 distinct CDR3 sequences, with 20% to 25% observed a single time. This chain connects TRBV2 to TRBJ2-7, with 9 positions matching TRBD1. The sample taken for sequencing was blood, either unsorted or a sorted T cell fraction (not recorded which). This clonotype was obtained from a male donor with ankylosing spondylitis. CDR3 amino acids: CASSEFGTWGQGNHEQYF. CDR3 nucleotides: TGTGCCAGCAGTGAGTTTGGGACATGGGGACAGGGAAACCACGAGCAGTACTTC.